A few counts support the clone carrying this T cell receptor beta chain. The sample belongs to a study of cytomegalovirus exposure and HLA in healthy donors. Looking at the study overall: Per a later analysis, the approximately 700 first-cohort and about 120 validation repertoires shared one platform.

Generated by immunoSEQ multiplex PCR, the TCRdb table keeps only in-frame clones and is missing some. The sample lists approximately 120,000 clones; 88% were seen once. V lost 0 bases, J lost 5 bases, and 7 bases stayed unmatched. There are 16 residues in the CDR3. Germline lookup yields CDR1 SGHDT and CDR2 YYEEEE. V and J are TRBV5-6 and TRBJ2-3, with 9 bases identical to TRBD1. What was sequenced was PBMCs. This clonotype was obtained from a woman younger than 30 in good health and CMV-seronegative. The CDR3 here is CASSLATGGRRDTQYF. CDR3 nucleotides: TGTGCCAGCAGCTTGGCCACAGGGGGCCGGAGAGATACGCAGTATTTT.